The next 5 T cell receptor beta chains were all read from a single sample in a study of blood T cell repertoires in COVID-19. Clones were sequenced by immunoSEQ multiplex PCR, and TCRdb holds only the in-frame ones, with some missing. The sample shows over 300,000 clones, roughly 85% of them seen only once. Sequences were obtained from peripheral blood. The source is a human donor in a cohort sampled during active COVID-19.

The J gene is TRBJ2-6, the V gene TRBV10-1, with D perhaps TRBD1 (6 bases). Trimming removed 6 bases at V and 0 bases at J, with 12 bases between. CDR3 length equals 16 residues. Germline V gives CDR1 WNHNN, CDR2 SYGVQD (reference sequence). This chain's CDR3 is CASSLNRDSGANVLTF. CDR3 nucleotide sequence: TGCGCCAGCAGCCTCAACAGGGACTCTGGGGCCAACGTCCTGACTTTC.

V usage is TRBV6-5 and J usage is TRBJ2-2; TRBD2 agrees at 8 bases. Germline values: CDR1 MNHEY, CDR2 SVGAGI. Losses at the gene ends were 8 bases for V and 7 bases for J; bases not matched to a gene: 12. This CDR3 region has 15 residues. This chain's CDR3 is CASSSRGGLNGELFF. The CDR3 DNA is TGTGCCAGCTCGTCGCGCGGGGGGTTGAACGGGGAGCTGTTTTTT.

The chain combines TRBV5-6 with TRBJ1-6, with D perhaps matching TRBD1 (6 bases). This CDR3 has 16 amino acids. Germline V gives CDR1 SGHDT, CDR2 YYEEEE. The V end lost 0 bases, the J end lost 3 bases, and 10 bases lay between the germline ends. CDR3 region: CASSLGQEFYNSPLHF. The CDR3 DNA reads TGTGCCAGCAGCTTGGGACAGGAATTCTATAATTCACCCCTCCACTTT.

As for this clone: Relative to the germline gene, one junction end is altered; a read error may explain this. The rearrangement joins TRBV3-1 (or the pseudogene TRBV3-2) to TRBJ2-3; weak D call: TRBD1 (5 bases). Germline assignment: CDR1 LGHDT and CDR2 YNNKEL (reference sequence). This CDR3 is 13 amino acids long. The CDR3 sequence is CASSHPDTYTQYF. The CDR3 bases are TGTGCCAGCAGCCACCCGGACACATATACGCAGTATTTT.

CDR3 nucleotide sequence: TGTGCCAGCAGCCACAAGCCCGGGACTAGCTCCTACGAGCAGTACTTC. Translating gives CASSHKPGTSSYEQYF. The J gene is TRBJ2-7, the V gene TRBV14; 8 bases agree with TRBD2. Germline V gives CDR1 SGHDN, CDR2 FVKESK. Trimming cost V 3 bases and J 0 bases; bases outside gene matches: 7. The CDR3 runs 16 residues.